This T cell receptor (beta chain) emerged from a study of blood T cell repertoires in COVID-19. Study context: PBMCs, B-cell-depleted T cells, or T cells provided the cDNA or gDNA that made up the material.

V lost 7 bases, J lost 7 bases, and 13 bases lay in between. This CDR3 region has 13 residues. The protocol was immunoSEQ multiplex PCR, while the TCRdb copy is restricted to in-frame clones and leaves out a portion. The repertoire holds under 80,000 clones, 85% to 90% seen once, with 17% in the top ten. The sequenced sample was peripheral blood. This chain uses TRBV12-3 or TRBV12-4 with TRBJ1-4; D might be TRBD1 (5 bases). This clonotype was obtained from a man aged 80 or over in a cohort sampled during active COVID-19. The CDR3 sequence is CASKTGVREKLFF. CDR3 coding DNA: TGTGCCAGCAAAACAGGAGTGCGTGAAAAACTGTTTTTT.